These 23 T cell receptor beta chains originate from one sample sequenced in a study of T cell repertoires in cytomegalovirus infection. No cognate antigen is known for these TCRs. TCRdb ran MiXCR on the reads and lists one entry per CDR3 protein. The sample lists some 590,000 distinct CDR3 sequences; roughly 42% were seen once. The specimen was cultured PBMCs, collected from culture after CMV antigen stimulation. The receptors here all came from a human donor in good health (CMV status not recorded). Some clones in this sample may be carry-over from other donors' samples.

This clonotype was recorded at least ten times. The chain is built from TRBV6-1 and TRBJ1-1, with D tentatively TRBD1 (5 bases). Looked up from germline, CDR1 is MNHNS and CDR2 is SASEGT. The CDR3 length is 12 residues. Between the trimmed V and J ends, which lost 7 bases and 1 base, there was a span of 7 bases. The CDR3 reads CASTGRNTEAFF. The CDR3 coding sequence is TGTGCCAGCACAGGGCGGAACACTGAAGCTTTCTTT.

The chain joins TRBV4-1 to TRBJ2-1; TRBD2 is a possible D gene (6 bases). The V end lost 1 base, the J end lost 3 bases, and 16 bases lay between the germline ends. Germline V gives CDR1 MGHRA, CDR2 YSYEKL. The CDR3 is 17 residues long. The CDR3 sequence: CASSQAQTSRGYNEQFF. Here the CDR3 DNA reads TGCGCCAGCAGCCAAGCTCAGACTAGTCGGGGCTACAATGAGCAGTTCTTC.

This chain's CDR3 is CASSGNAWNEQFF. In nucleotides, the CDR3 is TGTGCCAGCAGTGGAAACGCGTGGAATGAGCAGTTCTTC. The chain uses TRBV2 and TRBJ2-1; D unresolved. V was cut by 4 bases and J by 7 bases, with 11 bases left in between. Germline V gene lookup returns CDR1 SNHLY and CDR2 FYNNEI. CDR3 length equals 13 residues.

The V call is TRBV7-9, the J call TRBJ2-5, with TRBD2 identical over 7 bases. Losses at the gene ends were 3 bases for V and 2 bases for J; bases not matched to a gene: 6. CDR1 is SEHNR, CDR2 FQNEAQ, per germline (reference sequence). There are 15 residues in the CDR3. CDR3 residues: CASSLTSLEQETQYF. The CDR3 bases are TGTGCCAGCAGCTTGACTAGCTTGGAACAAGAGACCCAGTACTTC.

This clonotype was found a few times. This rearrangement joins TRBV6-6 to TRBJ2-1, with D tentatively TRBD2 (6 bases). Germline-derived CDR1 and CDR2 are MNHNY and SVGAGI (reference sequence). The CDR3 contains 17 residues. V was shortened by 2 bases and J by 3 bases, with 17 bases between the two germline ends. As DNA, the CDR3 is TGTGCCAGCAGTTACGGAGGCGGGGACCCTTTCTACAATGAGCAGTTCTTC. Amino acid sequence: CASSYGGGDPFYNEQFF.

A few counts support this clonotype. The chain combines TRBV6-2 or TRBV6-3 with TRBJ1-5; no clear D. V lost 2 bases and J lost 5, with 10 bases in between. This CDR3 spans 14 amino acids. Per germline, CDR1 MNHEY and CDR2 SVGEGT. The CDR3 DNA is TGTGCCAGCAGTTACGATTGGGCAGATCAGCCCCAGCATTTT. Its translation is CASSYDWADQPQHF.

The chain is built from TRBV6-5 and TRBJ1-4; TRBD1 aligns across 7 bases. J lost 0 bases, V lost 4 bases, and 5 bases had no gene match. Germline CDR1 reads MNHEY; CDR2 reads SVGAGI. This CDR3 comprises 16 residues. The CDR3 DNA reads TGTGCCAGCAGTTCCACAACAGGGGCAACTAATGAAAAACTGTTTTTT. This codes for CASSSTTGATNEKLFF.

This clonotype was found a few times. The chain has TRBV10-3 and TRBJ2-1; unclear D gene. Looked up from germline, CDR1 is ENHRY and CDR2 is SYGVKD. The CDR3 runs to 18 residues. Trimming shortened V by 3 bases and J by 6 bases, and 24 bases separated the two germline ends. The CDR3 sequence: CAISDFRTASYYSNEQFF. Here the CDR3 DNA reads TGTGCCATCAGTGATTTTCGGACGGCCTCGTATTACTCCAATGAGCAGTTCTTC.

This clonotype came up a few times. V is TRBV6-1 and J is TRBJ2-7; 8 nucleotides agree with TRBD1. V was pared by 4 bases and J by 5 bases, with 7 bases of the junction left unmatched. CDR3 size: 14 residues. Per germline, CDR1 MNHNS and CDR2 SASEGT. The DNA for the CDR3 is TGTGCCAGCAGTGGGGACAGGTTTATCCACGAGCAGTACTTC. Translated, it gives CASSGDRFIHEQYF.

V is TRBV19 and J is TRBJ1-2; the D is unclear. There are 13 residues in the CDR3. Per the germline V gene, CDR1 is LNHDA and CDR2 is SQIVND (reference sequence). V was trimmed by 5 bases and J by 7 bases, leaving 14 bases between them. The CDR3 protein is CASSPAHEFGYTF. For the CDR3, the DNA is TGTGCCAGTAGTCCAGCCCACGAGTTTGGCTACACCTTC.

This clonotype was found a few times. The chain recombines TRBV20-1 with TRBJ1-2, with TRBD1 identical over 8 bases. This CDR3 comprises 14 residues. Germline CDR1 and CDR2: DFQATT and SNEGSKA (reference sequence). V gave up 3 bases and J gave up 5 bases; unmatched junction bases: 8. CDR3 DNA: TGCAGTGCTAGCCGTCAGGGGGCTGGGTATGGCTACACCTTC. As protein: CSASRQGAGYGYTF.

The V call is TRBV13, the J call TRBJ2-1, with 9 bases matching TRBD2. This CDR3 has 19 amino acids. V lost 5 bases, J lost 10 bases, and 24 bases stayed unmatched. The germline CDR1 and CDR2 sequences are PRHDT and FYEKMQ (reference sequence). Here the CDR3 reads CASSLYYLPLGGGANEQFF. CDR3 bases: TGTGCCAGCAGCCTTTACTATCTCCCTCTTGGCGGGGGGGCGAACGAGCAGTTCTTC. Variable domain in full (rest from reference TRBV13 and TRBJ2-1): AAGVIQSPRHLIKEKRETATLKCYPIPRHDTVYWYQQGPGQDPQFLISFYEKMQSDKGSIPDRFSAQQFSDYHSELNMSSLELGDSALYFCASSLYYLPLGGGANEQFFGPGTRLTVL.

In its sample, this clonotype was seen a few times. The chain has TRBV6-2 or TRBV6-3 and TRBJ1-1, with D possibly being TRBD1 (5 bases). This CDR3 is 13 amino acids long. CDR1 MNHEY and CDR2 SVGEGT come from the germline V gene. V lost 6 bases and J 3 bases, leaving 11 bases between the germline ends. The CDR3 coding sequence is TGTGCCAGCAGAAGCCGGGGGGACACTGAAGCTTTCTTT. This gives the protein CASRSRGDTEAFF.

This clonotype was picked up a small number of times. This chain uses TRBV12-3 or TRBV12-4 with TRBJ2-7; D unresolved. The V end lost 4 bases, the J end lost 4 bases, and 8 bases lay between the germline ends. The CDR3 has 12 residues. CDR3 coding DNA: TGTGCCAGCAGTTCGATTTTATACGAGCAGTACTTC. This gives the protein CASSSILYEQYF.

The chain links TRBV7-2 to TRBJ2-1; 13 nucleotides line up with TRBD2. This CDR3 has 18 residues. Germline CDR1 SGHTA, CDR2 FQGNSA. J lost 7 bases, V lost 2 bases, and 11 bases had no gene match. The CDR3 region has the DNA TGTGCCAGCAGCTTAAGGGCCGGTGGGGGACTAGCGGGGAATGAGCAGTTCTTC. It is translated as CASSLRAGGGLAGNEQFF.

Only a few counts were recorded for this clonotype. The V call is TRBV28, the J call TRBJ2-3; no firm D call. The CDR3 extends over 15 amino acids. V was pared by 4 bases and J by 1 base, with 12 bases between. Germline V gene sequence: CDR1 MDHEN, CDR2 SYDVKM. The CDR3 nucleotides are TGTGCCAGCAGTTCCACACTTCTCCGCACAGATACGCAGTATTTT. Translation: CASSSTLLRTDTQYF.

This clonotype has a handful of counts. The chain recombines TRBV10-3 with TRBJ1-1, with 7 bases aligning to TRBD1. The CDR3 consists of 14 residues. From germline, CDR1 is ENHRY and CDR2 SYGVKD. The V gene end was trimmed by 8 bases and the J gene end by 5 bases; junction bases not matched to a gene: 11. This chain's CDR3 is CAISRQGDRTEAFF. CDR3 coding DNA: TGTGCCATCTCTCGACAGGGAGATAGGACTGAAGCTTTCTTT.

The chain is built from TRBV12-3 or TRBV12-4 and TRBJ1-2, with TRBD1 identical over 8 bases. The J segment lost 6 bases and the V segment lost 8 bases, leaving 8 bases of the junction unmatched. There are 13 residues in the CDR3. CDR3 amino acids: CASHRDRSHGYTF. CDR3 bases: TGTGCCAGCCACCGGGACAGGAGTCATGGCTACACCTTC.

The rearrangement uses TRBV7-9 and TRBJ2-1; TRBD2 agrees at 13 bases. After removal of 0 bases from V and 6 bases from J, the junction contained 11 bases not matched to a gene. CDR1 is SEHNR and CDR2 is FQNEAQ in the germline V gene (reference sequence). There are 19 residues in the CDR3. The CDR3 loop is CASSLATGTSGKGSNEQFF. CDR3 bases: TGTGCCAGCAGCTTAGCAACCGGGACTAGCGGGAAGGGCTCCAATGAGCAGTTCTTC.

This clonotype occurred a few times. The chain is built from TRBV7-2 and TRBJ2-3; 10 bases are a match to TRBD2. The germline V gene encodes CDR1 SGHTA and CDR2 FQGNSA. CDR3 length: 20 amino acids. Losses at the gene ends were 4 bases for V and 0 bases for J; bases not matched to a gene: 16. The CDR3 nucleotides read TGTGCCAGCAGCTCCACTAGCGGGACCTCATATCTCACTAGCACAGATACGCAGTATTTT. Residues: CASSSTSGTSYLTSTDTQYF.

This sequence joins TRBV7-2 and TRBJ2-1, with TRBD2 matching over 7 bases. Germline V gene sequence: CDR1 SGHTA, CDR2 FQGNSA. V shed 6 bases, J shed 1 base, and the junction held 6 bases outside the gene matches. The CDR3 consists of 15 residues. In nucleotides, the CDR3 is TGTGCCAGCAGTGATGAGCGGGGTTCCTACAATGAGCAGTTCTTC. Translating it yields CASSDERGSYNEQFF. Full variable domain (remainder filled in from reference TRBV7-2 and TRBJ2-1): GAGVSQSPSNKVTEKGKDVELRCDPISGHTALYWYRQSLGQGLEFLIYFQGNSAPDKSGLPSDRFSAERTGGSVSTLTIQRTQQEDSAVYLCASSDERGSYNEQFFGPGTRLTVL.

This clonotype was counted a few times. The gene calls are TRBV7-7 and TRBJ2-7, with no clear D. V lost 3 bases, J lost 0 bases, and 15 bases lay in between. From germline, CDR1 is SSHAT and CDR2 FNYEAQ (reference sequence). The CDR3 runs 16 residues. This CDR3 reads CASSFGKRYLSYEQYF. The CDR3, as DNA: TGTGCCAGCAGCTTTGGGAAGCGTTACCTCTCCTACGAGCAGTACTTC.

In its sample, this clonotype was seen once. The rearrangement links TRBV25-1 to TRBJ2-1; D not resolved. V lost 3 bases, J lost 7 bases, and 13 bases lay in between. Germline lookup yields CDR1 MGHDK and CDR2 SYGVNS. The CDR3 is 14 amino acids. Here the CDR3 reads CASSDIGVVNEQFF. In DNA form, the CDR3 reads TGTGCCAGCAGTGATATTGGAGTGGTTAATGAGCAGTTCTTC.